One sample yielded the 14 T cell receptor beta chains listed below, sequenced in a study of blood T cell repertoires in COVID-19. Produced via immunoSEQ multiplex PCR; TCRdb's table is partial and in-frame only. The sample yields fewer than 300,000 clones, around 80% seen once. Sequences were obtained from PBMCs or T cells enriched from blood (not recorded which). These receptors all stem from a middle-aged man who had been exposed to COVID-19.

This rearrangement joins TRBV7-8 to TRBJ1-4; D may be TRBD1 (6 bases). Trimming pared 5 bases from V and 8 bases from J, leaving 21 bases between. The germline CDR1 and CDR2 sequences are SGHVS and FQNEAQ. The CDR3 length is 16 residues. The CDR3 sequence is CASSQQSTGSNEKLFF. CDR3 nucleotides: TGTGCCAGCAGCCAGCAAAGTACAGGGAGCAACGAAAAACTGTTTTTT.

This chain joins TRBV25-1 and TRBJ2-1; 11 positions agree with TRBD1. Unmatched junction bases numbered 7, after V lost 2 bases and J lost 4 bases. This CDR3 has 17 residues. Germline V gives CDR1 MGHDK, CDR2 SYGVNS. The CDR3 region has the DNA TGTGCCAGCAGTGAAACCGTAGGACAGGGGGCTTACAATGAGCAGTTCTTC. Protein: CASSETVGQGAYNEQFF.

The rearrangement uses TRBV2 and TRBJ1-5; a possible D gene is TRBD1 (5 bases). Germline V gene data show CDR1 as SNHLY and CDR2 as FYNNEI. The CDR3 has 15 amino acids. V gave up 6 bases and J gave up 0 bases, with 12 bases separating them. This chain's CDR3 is CASSLGLPSNQPQHF. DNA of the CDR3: TGTGCCAGCAGCCTGGGACTCCCTAGCAATCAGCCCCAGCATTTT. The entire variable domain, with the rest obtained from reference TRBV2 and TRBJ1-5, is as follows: EPEVTQTPSHQVTQMGQEVILRCVPISNHLYFYWYRQILGQKVEFLVSFYNNEISEKSEIFDDQFSVERPDGSNFTLKIRSTKLEDSAMYFCASSLGLPSNQPQHFGDGTRLSIL.

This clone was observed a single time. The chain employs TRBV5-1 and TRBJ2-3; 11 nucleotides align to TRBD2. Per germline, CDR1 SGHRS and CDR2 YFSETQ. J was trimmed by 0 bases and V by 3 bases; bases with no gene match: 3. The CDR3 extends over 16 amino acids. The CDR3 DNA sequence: TGCGCCAGCAGCTGGGGGACTAGCGGTAGCACAGATACGCAGTATTTT. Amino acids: CASSWGTSGSTDTQYF.

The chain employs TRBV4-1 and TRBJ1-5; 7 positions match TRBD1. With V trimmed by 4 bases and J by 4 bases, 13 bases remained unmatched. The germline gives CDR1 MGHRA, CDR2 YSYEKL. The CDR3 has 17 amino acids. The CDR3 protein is CASSLTTPGTANQPQHF. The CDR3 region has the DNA TGCGCCAGCAGCCTAACCACCCCCGGGACAGCAAATCAGCCCCAGCATTTT.

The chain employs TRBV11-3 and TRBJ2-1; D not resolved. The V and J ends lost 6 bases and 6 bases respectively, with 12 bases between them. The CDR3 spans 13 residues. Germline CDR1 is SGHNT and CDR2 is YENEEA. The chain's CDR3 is CASRILGGNEQFF. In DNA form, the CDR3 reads TGTGCCAGCAGGATCCTAGGTGGCAATGAGCAGTTCTTC.

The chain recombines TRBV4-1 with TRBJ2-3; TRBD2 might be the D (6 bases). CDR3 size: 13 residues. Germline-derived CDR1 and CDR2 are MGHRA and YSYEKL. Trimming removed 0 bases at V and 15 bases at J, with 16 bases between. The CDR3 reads CASSQDQEGGHYF. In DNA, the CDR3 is TGCGCCAGCAGCCAAGATCAGGAGGGAGGCCATTATTTT.

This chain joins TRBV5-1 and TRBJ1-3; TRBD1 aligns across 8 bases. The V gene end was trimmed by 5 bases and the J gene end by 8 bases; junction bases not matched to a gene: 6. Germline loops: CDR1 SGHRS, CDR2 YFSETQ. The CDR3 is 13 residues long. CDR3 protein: CASRPQGGYTIYF. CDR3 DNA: TGCGCCAGCAGGCCACAGGGGGGATACACCATATATTTT.

CDR3 region: CASSFWSAQSGPGELFF. The CDR3 nucleotides are TGTGCCAGCAGCTTTTGGTCCGCTCAGTCAGGTCCCGGGGAGCTGTTTTTT. J is TRBJ2-2 and V is TRBV7-6, with D hard to call. This CDR3 region has 17 residues. The germline gives CDR1 SGHVS, CDR2 FNYEAQ. Between the trimmed V and J ends, which lost 3 bases and 6 bases, there was a span of 20 bases. The complete variable domain, with remaining parts taken from reference TRBV7-6 and TRBJ2-2, reads GAGVSQSPRYKVTKRGQDVALRCDPISGHVSLYWYRQALGQGPEFLTYFNYEAQQDKSGLPNDRFSAERPEGSISTLTIQRTEQRDSAMYRCASSFWSAQSGPGELFFGEGSRLTVL.

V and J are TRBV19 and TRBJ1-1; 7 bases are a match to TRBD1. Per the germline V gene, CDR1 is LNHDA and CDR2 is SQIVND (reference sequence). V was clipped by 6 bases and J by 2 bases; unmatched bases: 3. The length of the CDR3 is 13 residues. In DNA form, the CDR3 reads TGTGCCAGTAGCTGGGACAGAAACACTGAAGCTTTCTTT. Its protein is CASSWDRNTEAFF.

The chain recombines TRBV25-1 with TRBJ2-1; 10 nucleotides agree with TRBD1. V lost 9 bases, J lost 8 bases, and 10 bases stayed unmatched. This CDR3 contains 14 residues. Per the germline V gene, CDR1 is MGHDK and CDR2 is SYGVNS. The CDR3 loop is CASAPGQGRHEQFF. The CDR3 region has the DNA TGTGCCAGTGCGCCGGGACAGGGGAGGCATGAGCAGTTCTTC.

Here the CDR3 reads CASSIMTGSLAKNIQYF. In nucleotides, the CDR3 is TGTGCCAGTAGTATTATGACAGGGTCCCTAGCCAAAAACATTCAGTACTTC. The chain is built from TRBV19 and TRBJ2-4; 7 bases are shared with TRBD1. Germline-derived CDR1 and CDR2 are LNHDA and SQIVND (reference sequence). The CDR3 is 17 residues long. The V gene end was trimmed by 3 bases and the J gene end by 0 bases; junction bases not matched to a gene: 8.

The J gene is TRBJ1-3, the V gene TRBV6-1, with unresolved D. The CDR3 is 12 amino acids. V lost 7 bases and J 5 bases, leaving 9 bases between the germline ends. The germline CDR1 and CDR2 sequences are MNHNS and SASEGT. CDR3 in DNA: TGTGCCAGCATCGGGGTTAGAAACACCATATATTTT. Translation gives CASIGVRNTIYF.

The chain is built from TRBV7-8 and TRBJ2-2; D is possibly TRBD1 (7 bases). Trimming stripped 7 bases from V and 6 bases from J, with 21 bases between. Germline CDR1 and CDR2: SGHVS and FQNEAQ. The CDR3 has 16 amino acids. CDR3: CASTLSRGTVAGELFF. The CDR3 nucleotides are TGTGCCAGCACCCTATCCCGCGGGACAGTTGCCGGGGAGCTGTTTTTT.